This entry describes one T cell receptor beta chain. Antigen specificity is unknown. The data were taken from a study of cytomegalovirus exposure and HLA in healthy donors. For the study at large: Earlier findings included 90 million to 120 million unique TCR beta sequences obtained from about 179 million T cells. Overall study findings and caveats: An ancestry cluster, one associated with Asian ancestry, reportedly showed fewer N-insertions than the approximately 650-donor mean in a later analysis.

13 Jbeta primers and 60 Vbeta primers were used for the PCR. TCRdb keeps only in-frame clones here, not all; method: immunoSEQ multiplex PCR. There are 150,000 to 200,000 clones in the sample; around 87% occur only once, and under 2% lies in the top ten. CDR1 and CDR2 from the germline V gene are MGHRA and YSYEKL. The CDR3 sequence is 16 residues long. V lost 2 bases, J lost 5 bases, and 9 bases stayed unmatched. The chain joins TRBV4-1 to TRBJ2-7, with 10 bases identical to TRBD2. This TCR came from a woman under 30 in good health and CMV-seronegative. Sequencing was performed on PBMCs. DNA of the CDR3: TGCGCCAGCAGCCAAACCGCCGGGACTAGCGTAGACGAGCAGTACTTC. It codes for CASSQTAGTSVDEQYF.